The source of this T cell receptor (beta chain) is a study of shared clonotypes between healthy human individuals. The ends were cut back, 5 bases at V and 2 bases at J, with 13 bases in the middle. Germline values: CDR1 SGHRS, CDR2 YFSETQ. The length of the CDR3 is 14 residues. Healthy and HIV-negative, the adult donors had no recent acute infections or vaccinations. Both subsets, CD45RA+ naive and CD45RA-negative memory, were split from the CD4+ cells. TCRdb's table, derived via immunoSEQ multiplex PCR, lists solely in-frame clones and lacks some. This table holds some 2.1 million clones, 85% to 95% found once.

This clonotype originated in a man aged 18 to 29 in good health. This chain connects TRBV5-1 to TRBJ1-1; D gene uncertain. The sequenced sample consisted of naive CD4+ T cells sorted from blood. Specified subset: CD45RA+ positively selected. CDR3 in amino acids: CASSDGIPNTEAFF. The DNA for the CDR3 is TGCGCCAGCAGTGACGGGATTCCTAACACTGAAGCTTTCTTT.